The 21 T cell receptor beta chains in this list originate from one sample, sequenced in a study of T cells in Graves' hyperthyroidism and ophthalmopathy. RNA transcripts were the template for amplifying TCR beta CDR3 regions. With the HTBI primer set, the TCR CDR3 went through a first round of RT-PCR. From the multiplex PCR reads, TCRdb called clonotypes with MiXCR, one entry per CDR3 protein. The table has hundreds of thousands of distinct CDR3 sequences, about 38% seen once; the top ten hold roughly 8.3%. Sequences were obtained from blood. Every receptor here comes from a man aged 18 to 29 with Graves' hyperthyroidism.

This chain uses TRBV10-3 with TRBJ1-1, with D unclear. The V and J ends lost 5 bases and 1 base respectively, with 8 bases between them. This CDR3 is 13 amino acids long. Per the germline V gene, CDR1 is ENHRY and CDR2 is SYGVKD. The chain's CDR3 is CAISKAANTEAFF. CDR3 DNA: TGTGCCATCAGTAAGGCAGCGAACACTGAAGCTTTCTTT.

This clonotype occurred a few times. The chain couples TRBV5-5 to TRBJ1-3, with D possibly matching TRBD1 (6 bases). The V and J ends lost 2 bases and 4 bases respectively, with 10 bases between them. In germline, CDR1 is SGHKS, CDR2 YYEKEE (reference sequence). The CDR3 spans 14 residues. CDR3 sequence: CASSFPGEGNTIYF. CDR3 DNA: TGTGCCAGCAGCTTTCCAGGGGAAGGAAACACCATATATTTT.

This clonotype appeared once. J is TRBJ1-3 and V is TRBV12-3 or TRBV12-4; D gene ambiguous. CDR3 length: 15 amino acids. Trimming left V 8 bases short and J 0 bases short, with 14 bases between. Written as DNA, the CDR3 is TGTGCCAGCGAGTCGGGTCTGAGCTCTGGAAACACCATATATTTT. Translating gives CASESGLSSGNTIYF.

This clonotype appeared a few times. This chain connects TRBV5-1 to TRBJ2-2, with 10 bases identical to TRBD2. V dropped 4 bases and J dropped 4; count of bases not matched to a gene: 7. The CDR3 length is 16 residues. Germline V gene data show CDR1 as SGHRS and CDR2 as YFSETQ. The CDR3 DNA sequence: TGCGCCAGCAGCCACCGTCTAGCGGGGGCCACCGGGGAGCTGTTTTTT. Its translation: CASSHRLAGATGELFF.

The table lists this clonotype with a count of one. The V gene is TRBV5-1, the J gene TRBJ1-1, with a tentative D call TRBD1 (6 bases). The CDR3 is made up of 15 amino acids. CDR1 is SGHRS and CDR2 is YFSETQ in the germline V gene. V lost 2 bases, J lost 8 bases, and 19 bases lay in between. CDR3 coding DNA: TGCGCCAGCAGCTTCGGGCAGGGGCATTTAGCCGAAGCTTTCTTT. This sequence encodes CASSFGQGHLAEAFF.

This clonotype showed up many times. This chain joins TRBV20-1 and TRBJ1-6; possibly TRBD1 for D (6 bases). The CDR3 extends over 12 amino acids. The germline V and J ends were trimmed by 5 bases and 8 bases, with 10 bases remaining between them. Germline V gene data show CDR1 as DFQATT and CDR2 as SNEGSKA (reference sequence). The CDR3: CSALSGDSPLHF. In nucleotides, the CDR3 is TGCAGTGCTCTATCAGGGGATTCACCCCTCCACTTT.

The table lists this clonotype with many counts. The chain carries TRBV15 and TRBJ1-4, with 7 bases lining up with TRBD1. The CDR3 sequence is 18 residues long. CDR1 and CDR2 from the germline V gene are LNHNV and YYDKDF (reference sequence). J was trimmed by 6 bases and V by 4 bases; bases with no gene match: 17. CDR3 DNA sequence: TGTGCCACCAGCACCCCTCGGGGACAGTCTATCGATTATGAAAAACTGTTTTTT. This sequence encodes CATSTPRGQSIDYEKLFF.

This clonotype was counted only a few times. This chain joins TRBV7-9 and TRBJ2-5; 7 bases align to TRBD1. This CDR3 comprises 16 residues. Trimming removed 5 bases from V and 2 bases from J; junction bases left unmatched: 11. In germline, CDR1 is SEHNR, CDR2 FQNEAQ (reference sequence). CDR3 protein: CASSERGATGQETQYF. CDR3 sequence (DNA): TGTGCCAGCAGCGAAAGAGGTGCGACAGGGCAAGAGACCCAGTACTTC.

The sample holds a few counts of this clonotype. The J gene is TRBJ1-4, the V gene TRBV7-9; D ambiguous. Looked up from germline, CDR1 is SEHNR and CDR2 is FQNEAQ (reference sequence). The CDR3 contains 18 residues. Deletions cut 1 base from V and 3 bases from J, with 18 bases between. This chain's CDR3 is CASSLDPGLAAANEKLFF. CDR3 nucleotides: TGTGCCAGCAGCTTAGATCCGGGCTTGGCGGCAGCTAATGAAAAACTGTTTTTT.

V gene TRBV7-9 combines with J gene TRBJ2-3; D unresolved. Germline assignment: CDR1 SEHNR and CDR2 FQNEAQ (reference sequence). The CDR3 is made up of 16 amino acids. Trimming pared 1 base from V and 6 bases from J, leaving 17 bases between. DNA of the CDR3: TGTGCCAGCAGCTTAGTGGCAGGTAGTTGGGCGGATACGCAGTATTTT. Its protein product is CASSLVAGSWADTQYF.

J is TRBJ2-5 and V is TRBV24-1; D call uncertain. The CDR3 totals 14 residues. The germline V gene has CDR1 KGHDR and CDR2 SFDVKD. Deletions cut 2 bases from V and 5 bases from J, with 11 bases between. CDR3 nucleotide sequence: TGTGCCACCAGTGATTCGGGTAGCCCGGAGACCCAGTACTTC. This encodes CATSDSGSPETQYF.

The V call is TRBV24-1, the J call TRBJ1-5; D remains unclear. V was cut by 11 bases and J by 3 bases, with 19 bases left in between. CDR1 is KGHDR and CDR2 is SFDVKD in the germline V gene. There are 15 residues in the CDR3. CDR3 bases: TGTGCCAGCTCACCACCCGGACCCCACAATCAGCCCCAGCATTTT. Translated, it gives CASSPPGPHNQPQHF.

The V gene is TRBV7-2, the J gene TRBJ1-5, with D hard to call. Germline-derived CDR1 and CDR2 are SGHTA and FQGNSA. The CDR3 loop spans 13 amino acids. Trimming took 1 base from V and 11 from J, leaving 12 bases between them. CDR3 sequence reads: CASSLGVGWAQHF. The CDR3 DNA sequence: TGTGCCAGCAGCTTAGGGGTCGGCTGGGCCCAGCATTTT.

The DNA for the CDR3 is TGTGCCAGCAGTTTACTAGCGGGAGGTCCTAACTACGAGCAGTACTTC. Translation gives CASSLLAGGPNYEQYF. V is TRBV6-5 and J is TRBJ2-7; 12 nucleotides align to TRBD2. The CDR3 sequence is 16 residues long. The junction had 7 bases not matched to a gene; V was cut back by 4 bases and J by 3 bases. Germline CDR1 reads MNHEY; CDR2 reads SVGAGI.

The chain is built from TRBV2 and TRBJ2-7, with 8 bases lining up with TRBD1. Looked up from germline, CDR1 is SNHLY and CDR2 is FYNNEI. With 8 bases clipped from V and 0 bases from J, the junction kept 9 bases outside the gene matches. This CDR3 is 15 amino acids long. CDR3 amino acids: CASLLRQGNSYEQYF. In DNA form, the CDR3 reads TGTGCCAGCCTCCTCAGACAGGGGAACTCCTACGAGCAGTACTTC.

The chain combines TRBV7-2 with TRBJ2-7; no clear D. The CDR3 sequence is 10 residues long. The germline V gene has CDR1 SGHTA and CDR2 FQGNSA. Trimming shortened V by 5 bases and J by 9 bases, and 8 bases separated the two germline ends. Written as DNA, the CDR3 is TGTGCCAGCAGCCTACCGCGGCAGTACTTC. As protein: CASSLPRQYF. The variable domain in full, with the rest retrieved from reference TRBV7-2 and TRBJ2-7, is GAGVSQSPSNKVTEKGKDVELRCDPISGHTALYWYRQSLGQGLEFLIYFQGNSAPDKSGLPSDRFSAERTGGSVSTLTIQRTQQEDSAVYLCASSLPRQYFGPGTRLTVT.

The table lists this clonotype with a few counts. The J gene is TRBJ2-7, the V gene TRBV9; TRBD2 aligns across 8 bases. Per germline, CDR1 SGDLS and CDR2 YYNGEE. CDR3 length: 16 residues. V was pared by 0 bases and J by 1 base, with 6 bases of the junction left unmatched. The CDR3 reads CASSVGGLAGSYEQYF. CDR3 coding DNA: TGTGCCAGCAGCGTAGGGGGGCTAGCGGGTTCCTACGAGCAGTACTTC.

The chain uses TRBV5-1 and TRBJ2-7; D is perhaps TRBD1 (6 bases). V was trimmed by 1 base and J by 3 bases, leaving 17 bases between them. The CDR3 extends over 16 amino acids. Germline CDR1 is SGHRS and CDR2 is YFSETQ. This chain's CDR3 is CASSLKGDPQLYEQYF. The CDR3 bases are TGCGCCAGCAGCTTGAAGGGGGACCCACAACTCTACGAGCAGTACTTC.

This clonotype was found a few times. This chain links TRBV6-1 with TRBJ2-7; the match to TRBD2 covers 9 bases. V lost 6 bases, J lost 4 bases, and 7 bases stayed unmatched. This CDR3 is 14 amino acids long. From germline, CDR1 is MNHNS and CDR2 SASEGT. The CDR3, as DNA: TGTGCCAGCAGCGCTAGCGGGGCGAGGTACGAGCAGTACTTC. Its protein product is CASSASGARYEQYF.

V is TRBV7-9 and J is TRBJ1-6; D unresolved. The germline CDR1 and CDR2 sequences are SEHNR and FQNEAQ (reference sequence). Trimming took 6 bases from V and 11 from J, leaving 17 bases between them. This CDR3 has 14 amino acids. The CDR3 DNA reads TGTGCCAGCAGTTTAATGCGTTCGGGAGCACCCCTCCACTTT. Its translation is CASSLMRSGAPLHF.

This clonotype has at least ten counts. This rearrangement joins TRBV2 to TRBJ2-7; weak D call: TRBD1 (6 bases). V was pared by 5 bases and J by 6 bases, with 11 bases between. This CDR3 spans 12 amino acids. Looked up from germline, CDR1 is SNHLY and CDR2 is FYNNEI. CDR3 DNA: TGTGCCAGCAGTCGGGACACCCTCGAGCAGTACTTC. Its protein is CASSRDTLEQYF.